This passage covers 5 T cell receptor beta chains from one sample sequenced in a study of blood T cell repertoires in COVID-19. Method: immunoSEQ multiplex PCR; TCRdb's copy keeps in-frame clones and lacks some. Counted here are about 200,000 clones, about 90% occurring once; the ten biggest clones make up 2.2%. The sample consisted of peripheral blood. These receptors were obtained from a woman aged 50 to 65 with acute or convalescent COVID-19.

A note on this clone: This sample includes further DNA sequences coding for the same CDR3. The V and J genes are TRBV30 and TRBJ2-7; D is unclear. The CDR3 sequence is 12 residues long. V was trimmed by 3 bases and J by 0 bases, leaving 6 bases between them. CDR1 and CDR2 (germline): GTSNPN, SVGIG (reference sequence). The CDR3 reads CAWSLSSYEQYF. The CDR3 DNA reads as TGTGCCTGGAGCTTATCCTCCTACGAGCAGTACTTC.

This chain's CDR3 is CASSQEPPSGGRYTQYF. The DNA for the CDR3 is TGCGCCAGCAGCCAAGAGCCTCCTAGCGGGGGGCGCTATACGCAGTATTTT. V and J are TRBV4-1 and TRBJ2-3; 11 bases match TRBD2. Germline V gene sequence: CDR1 MGHRA, CDR2 YSYEKL. J lost 7 bases, V lost 0 bases, and 9 bases had no gene match. CDR3 length equals 17 residues.

The chain employs TRBV3-1 (or the pseudogene TRBV3-2) and TRBJ2-3, with a weak D call TRBD2 (7 bases). The germline V and J ends were trimmed by 2 bases and 4 bases, with 16 bases remaining between them. CDR3 length: 16 residues. Germline CDR1 is LGHDT and CDR2 is YNNKEL (reference sequence). The CDR3, as DNA: TGTGCCAGCAGCCAATCTCTAGGGGGAGGGGCAGATACGCAGTATTTT. Protein product: CASSQSLGGGADTQYF.

The J gene is TRBJ2-7, the V gene TRBV7-7; 7 positions match TRBD1. Germline V gives CDR1 SSHAT, CDR2 FNYEAQ (reference sequence). Unmatched junction bases numbered 5, after V lost 2 bases and J lost 1 base. CDR3 size: 15 residues. This CDR3 is CASSLRAGGSYEQYF. The CDR3 DNA is TGTGCCAGCAGCTTACGGGCAGGGGGATCCTACGAGCAGTACTTC.

This clone has a single count. The chain carries TRBV11-2 and TRBJ2-1; the D gene is possibly TRBD2 (6 bases). Per germline, CDR1 SGHAT and CDR2 FQNNGV. This CDR3 region has 12 residues. V was shortened by 8 bases and J by 3 bases, with 8 bases between the two germline ends. This CDR3 reads CASASVYNEQFF. In DNA, the CDR3 is TGTGCCAGCGCTAGCGTCTACAATGAGCAGTTCTTC.